Detailed here is one T cell receptor (beta chain). The antigen it recognizes is unknown. One base away there is no much larger clone; base qualities are not given. V was cut back by 4 bases and J by 0 bases, leaving a gap of 11 bases between them. From cysteine to phenylalanine, the CDR3 is 15 amino acids long. Solely the CDR3 DNA is kept, with 45 bases framed from the first base. CDR1 and CDR2 are drawn from the germline V gene: MRHNA, SNTAGT. This record belongs to a study of blood T cell repertoires in COVID-19 (dated by TCRdb to about 2020). Turning to the overall study: Collaborator samples came from the United States, Italy and Spain and covered acute and convalescent phases of COVID-19. The material from the prospective study consisted of cDNA or gDNA derived from T cells, B-cell-depleted T cells, or PBMCs. Subjects who had been exposed to COVID-19, were actively infected with it, or had recovered from it provided the deeply sampled blood TCRbeta repertoires that made up the dataset. The repertoires were released in a freely available public database meant as a resource for research on the immune response to SARS-CoV-2. The samples were drawn from two sources: the first 160 participants of the ongoing ImmuneRACE study, and fewer than 1,500 subjects contributed by 6 global collaborators. The sample metadata nearly always contained a de-identified subject ID, COVID-19 status, age in years and sex. Where available, HLA class I and class II types were obtained from metadata supplied by the sample provider rather than from assay-based typing.

The immunoSEQ Assay, a bias-controlled multiplex PCR, was used to amplify TCRbeta CDR3 regions from genomic DNA. In the original analysis: Within the assay, amplification of reference gene primers was used to estimate how many nucleated cells each sample contained. Sequence reads were collapsed and filtered to measure the absolute abundance of every unique TCRbeta CDR3 rearrangement. For each sample, productive Simpson clonality was calculated by taking the square root of Simpson's diversity index across productive rearrangements. TCRdb re-hosts the immuneACCESS table, in-frame sequences only. Its copies lack some clones; in the studies checked, an unresolved V gene accounts for under half of them, and the cause for the rest is not known. D and trimming were read from the DNA, whereas the V and J calls and clone size are those reported in that table. The sample data list some 300,000 clones, and approximately 86% of these were observed just once. The ten largest clones capture around 0.9% of the sample.

Participants in the prospective study were aged about 18 to 100 years, lived in 24 United States geographic areas, and enrolled through a virtual design. In the prospective study, participants were assigned to cohorts based on the clinical history participants reported in a screening survey and a study questionnaire. Recovered participants in ImmuneRACE Cohort 3 were defined by two consecutive negative NP/OP PCR tests, clearance by a healthcare professional, or resolution of symptoms. Mobile phlebotomists in the prospective study collected whole blood, serum and a nasopharyngeal or oropharyngeal swab from every participant. Additional blood draws and questionnaires over an approximately two-month period could optionally be provided by prospective study participants. Prospective study blood samples were shipped either frozen or at room temperature before DNA extraction. Results the study describes overall, beyond this receptor: Clinical and demographic metadata were provided uncurated, with the amount varying by source and participant.

The receptor's source is a woman in her thirties who had recovered from COVID-19. Rearrangement joined TRBV6-4 to TRBJ2-3; TRBD1 is possibly the D segment (6 matching bases). Material: PBMCs or T cells enriched from blood (not recorded which). This receptor carries the CDR3 CASSAKGESTDTQYF. The DNA sequence follows: TGTGCCAGCAGTGCGAAGGGGGAGAGCACAGATACGCAGTATTTT.